This T cell receptor (beta chain) is drawn from a study of CD8 T cells in ankylosing spondylitis. General study findings and limits: Typical of ankylosing spondylitis blood, it appeared, was a TCR beta motif of 7 or 8 highly homologous variants. Some of the motif variants had earlier been found in reactive arthritis patients' fluid and blood. Disease-linked clones were CD8+ and relatively rare in peripheral blood.

In regard to this clonotype: Its antigen is undetermined.

The CDR3 extends over 16 amino acids. V trimming: 0 bases; J trimming: 1 base; junction bases outside the gene matches: 4. Germline V gene lookup returns CDR1 SGDLS and CDR2 YYNGEE. Quantitative molecular-barcoded 5'-RACE generated the TCR beta libraries. TCRdb fed the 5' RACE reads into MiXCR, producing one record per CDR3 protein. The sample has 30,000 or so distinct CDR3 sequences; around 5.2% are singletons. This chain connects TRBV9 to TRBJ2-3; 8 bases are a match to TRBD2. Sample: blood, either unsorted or a sorted T cell fraction (not recorded which). This sequence was found in a female donor with ankylosing spondylitis or in good health (not recorded which). The CDR3 is CASSVAGRGGTDTQYF. Here the CDR3 DNA reads TGTGCCAGCAGCGTAGCTGGGCGGGGGGGCACAGATACGCAGTATTTT. The whole variable domain, remainder taken from reference TRBV9 and TRBJ2-3, is DSGVTQTPKHLITATGQRVTLRCSPRSGDLSVYWYQQSLDQGLQFLIQYYNGEERAKGNILERFSAQQFPDLHSELNLSSLELGDSALYFCASSVAGRGGTDTQYFGPGTRLTVL.